The T cell receptor beta chain under discussion was sequenced for a study of blood T cell repertoires in COVID-19. About the research overall: COVID-19 samples, acute and convalescent, were from the United States, Italy and Spain. The analysed material was cDNA or gDNA that came from T cells, B-cell-depleted T cells, or PBMCs.

V lost 5 bases, J lost 10 bases, and 9 bases stayed unmatched. The germline V gene encodes CDR1 MNHEY and CDR2 SVGAGI. This CDR3 has 15 residues. Donors were grouped by their self-reported clinical history. No more than 2 weeks before study entry, exposed participants had met a case of COVID-19. This table comes from immunoSEQ multiplex PCR, and its TCRdb copy is limited to in-frame clones, with some not included. Of fewer than 350,000 clones in the sample, around 93% were seen once. The chain is built from TRBV6-5 and TRBJ1-6, with TRBD1 matching 9 bases. The source of this sequence is a man in his forties or fifties who had been exposed to COVID-19. What was sequenced was PBMCs or T cells enriched from blood (not recorded which). The CDR3 DNA is TGTGCCAGCAGTCGCCGGACAGGGGTATGGTCACCCCTCCACTTT. It yields the protein CASSRRTGVWSPLHF.